Shown below are 20 T cell receptor beta chains from a single sample sequenced in a study of identical twins. TCRdb processed the 5' RACE reads anew with MiXCR; each CDR3 protein has one entry. The table has more than 200,000 distinct CDR3 sequences, around 10% seen once; the top ten hold about 5.5%. The sequenced sample consisted of memory (CD45RO+) T cells sorted from blood. The receptors come from a young woman in good health.

This clonotype was found many times. The chain employs TRBV12-3 or TRBV12-4 and TRBJ2-7; the D gene is possibly TRBD2 (6 bases). Trimming cost V 3 bases and J 0 bases, with 12 bases left between them. This CDR3 comprises 15 residues. This CDR3 is CASSFLRGSSYEQYF. The CDR3 nucleotides read TGTGCCAGCAGTTTTCTCCGGGGGAGCTCCTACGAGCAGTACTTC.

The V gene is TRBV5-6, the J gene TRBJ1-2, with 11 positions matching TRBD1. V shed 2 bases and J 4 bases; nucleotides not matched to a gene: 16. Looked up from germline, CDR1 is SGHDT and CDR2 is YYEEEE. The CDR3 contains 19 residues. The CDR3: CASSLTGTGGERRVYGYTF. For the CDR3, the DNA is TGTGCCAGCAGCTTAACCGGGACAGGGGGTGAACGTCGTGTCTATGGCTACACCTTC.

This clonotype has a handful of counts. The chain has TRBV7-9 and TRBJ2-7; D might be TRBD2 (5 bases). The V and J ends lost 3 bases and 4 bases respectively, with 16 bases between them. The CDR3 spans 15 residues. Germline lookup yields CDR1 SEHNR and CDR2 FQNEAQ (reference sequence). Here the CDR3 DNA reads TGTGCCAGCAGCTTTGGACTCGAAAGGAAGTACGAGCAGTACTTC. Translated, it gives CASSFGLERKYEQYF.

The chain uses TRBV6-1 and TRBJ2-5; D gene ambiguous. The ends were cut back, 7 bases at V and 3 bases at J, with 12 bases in the middle. This CDR3 has 13 residues. The germline CDR1 and CDR2 sequences are MNHNS and SASEGT. The CDR3 sequence is CASTKEAEETQYF. DNA for the CDR3: TGTGCCAGCACCAAAGAGGCAGAAGAGACCCAGTACTTC.

The chain links TRBV5-1 to TRBJ1-6, with no clear D. Germline CDR1 reads SGHRS; CDR2 reads YFSETQ. The CDR3 is made up of 15 amino acids. V lost 4 bases and J 6 bases, leaving 14 bases between the germline ends. The CDR3 DNA follows: TGCGCCAGCAGCCCCGGGAATGCCCTTAATTCACCCCTCCACTTT. Its protein product is CASSPGNALNSPLHF.

The chain carries TRBV5-8 and TRBJ2-7; D remains ambiguous. Germline loops: CDR1 SGHTS, CDR2 YDEGEE. The CDR3 runs 15 residues. V was pared by 4 bases and J by 2 bases, with 16 bases between. CDR3 amino acids: CASSPGLSKPYEQYF. The CDR3 DNA sequence: TGTGCCAGCAGCCCGGGTCTATCTAAACCCTACGAGCAGTACTTC.

The V call is TRBV27, the J call TRBJ2-3, with 13 bases matching TRBD2. Germline trimming cut 5 bases from V and 2 bases from J; bases unmatched to any gene: 4. In germline, CDR1 is MNHEY, CDR2 SMNVEV (reference sequence). The CDR3 is made up of 16 amino acids. CDR3 bases: TGTGCCAGCAGTCGACTAGCGGGGGGCCACACAGATACGCAGTATTTT. Protein: CASSRLAGGHTDTQYF.

This clonotype was picked up many times. The chain links TRBV5-1 to TRBJ2-4; 10 nucleotides line up with TRBD1. J was trimmed by 0 bases and V by 4 bases; bases with no gene match: 13. CDR3 length: 19 residues. Germline CDR1 is SGHRS and CDR2 is YFSETQ. The CDR3 DNA sequence: TGCGCCAGCAGCCTAAAACCGGGACAGGGGACTATAGCCAAAAACATTCAGTACTTC. Translated, it gives CASSLKPGQGTIAKNIQYF. Based on the CDR3 plus reference TRBV5-1 and TRBJ2-4, the full variable domain is KAGVTQTPRYLIKTRGQQVTLSCSPISGHRSVSWYQQTPGQGLQFLFEYFSETQRNKGNFPGRFSGRQFSNSRSEMNVSTLELGDSALYLCASSLKPGQGTIAKNIQYFGAGTRLSVL.

The chain couples TRBV12-3 or TRBV12-4 to TRBJ2-1; no clear D. V was clipped by 8 bases and J by 3 bases, with 23 bases between them. The CDR3 totals 17 residues. The CDR3 protein is CASGQSPDLTGYNEQFF. The CDR3 region has the DNA TGTGCCAGCGGCCAATCCCCGGACCTCACCGGCTACAATGAGCAGTTCTTC.

This clonotype appeared a few times. The genes are TRBV7-9 and TRBJ2-1; 10 bases map to TRBD2. The junction had 10 bases not matched to a gene; V was cut back by 1 base and J by 7 bases. The CDR3 totals 17 residues. The germline V gene has CDR1 SEHNR and CDR2 FQNEAQ (reference sequence). For the CDR3, the DNA is TGTGCCAGCAGCTTAGACGGGCTAGCGGGAGTTAGTAATGAGCAGTTCTTC. Its translation: CASSLDGLAGVSNEQFF.

The chain couples TRBV9 to TRBJ1-1, with no clear D. Germline loops: CDR1 SGDLS, CDR2 YYNGEE. The CDR3 totals 14 residues. Trimming took off 3 bases at V and 5 bases at J, with 14 bases between the two ends. The CDR3 spells CASSGPTPSTEAFF. DNA of the CDR3: TGTGCCAGCAGCGGACCGACCCCGTCGACTGAAGCTTTCTTT.

The V call is TRBV5-1, the J call TRBJ1-5; 10 bases align to TRBD1. Germline V gene lookup returns CDR1 SGHRS and CDR2 YFSETQ. The CDR3 length is 14 residues. Trimming at V came to 4 bases and at J to 6 bases, leaving 4 bases not matched to a gene. CDR3 amino acids: CASSPTGGLQPQHF. As DNA, the CDR3 is TGCGCCAGCAGCCCGACAGGGGGCCTTCAGCCCCAGCATTTT.

This clonotype was detected ten times or more. The chain employs TRBV6-5 and TRBJ1-2; 7 positions agree with TRBD1. J lost 8 bases, V lost 2 bases, and 11 bases had no gene match. Germline V lookup: CDR1 MNHEY, CDR2 SVGAGI. CDR3 length equals 15 residues. The CDR3 here is CASSYRSGGSYGYTF. DNA for the CDR3: TGTGCCAGCAGTTACCGGTCAGGGGGATCCTACGGCTACACCTTC.

This clonotype was observed many times. The V gene is TRBV7-9, the J gene TRBJ2-3; the match to TRBD2 covers 7 bases. J was trimmed by 5 bases and V by 4 bases; bases with no gene match: 3. The germline gives CDR1 SEHNR, CDR2 FQNEAQ (reference sequence). The CDR3 has 13 residues. The chain's CDR3 is CASSWSGEDTQYF. DNA of the CDR3: TGTGCCAGCAGCTGGAGCGGGGAAGATACGCAGTATTTT.

The sample holds a few counts of this clonotype. In DNA form, the CDR3 reads TGTGCCAGCAGGGTAGCGGGGTATCAGGACGGGGAGCTGTTTTTT. Its translation: CASRVAGYQDGELFF. This chain connects TRBV2 to TRBJ2-2; 8 positions agree with TRBD2. Germline V gene lookup returns CDR1 SNHLY and CDR2 FYNNEI. V was pared by 6 bases and J by 7 bases, with 10 bases of the junction left unmatched. This CDR3 spans 15 amino acids.

This clonotype showed up just a few times. The V call is TRBV5-1, the J call TRBJ2-3; D tentatively fits TRBD1 or TRBD2 (5 bases each). The CDR3 has 14 residues. Trimming cost V 0 bases and J 3 bases, with 8 bases left between them. Germline V gene lookup returns CDR1 SGHRS and CDR2 YFSETQ. The chain's CDR3 is CASSLGGETDTQYF. In DNA form, the CDR3 reads TGCGCCAGCAGCTTGGGAGGGGAGACAGATACGCAGTATTTT.

The genes are TRBV11-2 and TRBJ2-3; D is unresolved. The germline gives CDR1 SGHAT, CDR2 FQNNGV. CDR3 size: 14 residues. Between the trimmed V and J ends, which lost 2 bases and 2 bases, there was a span of 8 bases. The CDR3 DNA is TGTGCCAGCAGCTTACTACTGATCACAGATACGCAGTATTTT. Protein: CASSLLLITDTQYF.

This clonotype was counted only a few times. V is TRBV12-3 or TRBV12-4 and J is TRBJ2-2; 7 nucleotides match TRBD2. J was trimmed by 5 bases and V by 5 bases; bases with no gene match: 8. CDR3 length equals 15 residues. The CDR3 nucleotides are TGTGCCAGCAGTGACGGACTAGGAGAGACCGGGGAGCTGTTTTTT. The encoded protein is CASSDGLGETGELFF.

This sequence joins TRBV12-3 or TRBV12-4 and TRBJ2-2, with D hard to call. The CDR3 loop spans 16 amino acids. V lost 7 bases, J lost 0 bases, and 15 bases lay in between. CDR3 residues: CASTLVFSANTGELFF. The CDR3 region has the DNA TGTGCCAGCACCCTTGTTTTTAGTGCGAACACCGGGGAGCTGTTTTTT.

V and J are TRBV2 and TRBJ2-7; tentative D call: TRBD2 (6 bases). This CDR3 comprises 14 residues. Trimming shortened V by 4 bases and J by 7 bases, and 17 bases separated the two germline ends. Germline V gene data show CDR1 as SNHLY and CDR2 as FYNNEI. CDR3 protein: CASSGGAGGLEQYF. In nucleotides, the CDR3 is TGTGCCAGCAGTGGTGGCGCAGGAGGGCTGGAGCAGTACTTC. The whole variable domain, filled in from reference TRBV2 and TRBJ2-7, reads EPEVTQTPSHQVTQMGQEVILRCVPISNHLYFYWYRQILGQKVEFLVSFYNNEISEKSEIFDDQFSVERPDGSNFTLKIRSTKLEDSAMYFCASSGGAGGLEQYFGPGTRLTVT.